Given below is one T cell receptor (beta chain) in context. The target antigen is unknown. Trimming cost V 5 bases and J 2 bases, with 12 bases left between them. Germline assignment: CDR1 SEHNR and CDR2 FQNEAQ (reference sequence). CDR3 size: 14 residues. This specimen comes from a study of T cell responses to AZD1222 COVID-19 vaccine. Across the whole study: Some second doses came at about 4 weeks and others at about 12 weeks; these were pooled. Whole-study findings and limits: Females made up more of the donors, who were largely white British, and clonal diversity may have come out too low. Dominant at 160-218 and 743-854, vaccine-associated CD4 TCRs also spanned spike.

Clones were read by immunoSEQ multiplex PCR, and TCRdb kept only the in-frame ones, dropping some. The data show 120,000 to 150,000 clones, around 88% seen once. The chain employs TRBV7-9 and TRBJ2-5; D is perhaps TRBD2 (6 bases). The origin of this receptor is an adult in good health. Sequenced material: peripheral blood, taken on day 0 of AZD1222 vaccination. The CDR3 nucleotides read TGTGCCAGCAGCCTCGCTAGCGCACAAGAGACCCAGTACTTC. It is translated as CASSLASAQETQYF.